These 10 T cell receptor beta chains originate from one sample sequenced in a study of shared clonotypes between healthy human individuals (TCRdb year 2020). Receptor amplification or capture employed the immunoSEQ multiplex PCR assay. TCRdb took this table from immuneACCESS and kept in-frame rearrangements with V and J called. Such tables lack part of the clones; where checked against another copy, unresolved V genes explain under half of the gap, and the rest is unexplained. This sample has 2,100,000 or so clones in its table, and about 94% of those were observed once. About 0.13% of the sample is held by the ten biggest clonotypes. Source material: naive CD4+ T cells sorted from blood. Read against the paper, the sample's cell subset or site label means: CD45RA+ positively selected. All receptors derive from a man younger than 35 in good health.

The CDR3: CASSSTGSEQFF. DNA for the CDR3: TGTGCCAGCAGTTCGACAGGGAGTGAGCAGTTCTTC. This chain uses TRBV27 with TRBJ2-1; 7 nucleotides match TRBD1. The V segment lost 4 bases and the J segment 9 bases; nucleotides outside the gene matches: 3. Per germline, CDR1 MNHEY and CDR2 SMNVEV (reference sequence). The CDR3 is 12 amino acids.

The chain employs TRBV19 and TRBJ1-2, with TRBD1 identical over 8 bases. The CDR3 is 17 amino acids. Germline lookup yields CDR1 LNHDA and CDR2 SQIVND (reference sequence). Trimming removed 4 bases from V and 8 bases from J; junction bases left unmatched: 18. This chain's CDR3 is CASSTKGQGGTLWGYTF. The CDR3 nucleotides are TGTGCCAGTAGTACCAAAGGACAGGGAGGCACACTTTGGGGCTACACCTTC.

On this clone: Other DNA sequences within the sample encode an identical CDR3. This chain uses TRBV9 with TRBJ1-5; 11 bases are shared with TRBD1. V shed 0 bases and J 5 bases; nucleotides not matched to a gene: 1. The CDR3 consists of 15 residues. Germline V gene lookup returns CDR1 SGDLS and CDR2 YYNGEE. The CDR3 DNA is TGTGCCAGCAGCGTAGGGACAGGGGGCGATCAGCCCCAGCATTTT. The encoded protein is CASSVGTGGDQPQHF.

The V call is TRBV5-6, the J call TRBJ2-2; D gene uncertain. Germline CDR1 reads SGHDT; CDR2 reads YYEEEE. CDR3 length equals 14 residues. With 0 bases removed from V and 4 bases from J, the gap between germline ends came to 7 bases. As DNA, the CDR3 is TGTGCCAGCAGCTTGGTTAGCCTCACCGGGGAGCTGTTTTTT. As protein: CASSLVSLTGELFF.

This sequence joins TRBV5-1 and TRBJ2-7; D unclear. CDR1 and CDR2 from the germline V gene are SGHRS and YFSETQ. The CDR3 runs to 14 residues. The V and J ends lost 0 bases and 2 bases respectively, with 9 bases between them. This chain's CDR3 is CASSLEPGTYEQYF. The CDR3 coding sequence is TGCGCCAGCAGCTTGGAACCGGGTACCTACGAGCAGTACTTC.

Only a few counts were recorded for this clone. This chain uses TRBV10-3 with TRBJ2-7, with 10 bases identical to TRBD1. Germline V gene sequence: CDR1 ENHRY, CDR2 SYGVKD. J lost 2 bases, V lost 4 bases, and 2 bases had no gene match. This CDR3 has 14 residues. In DNA, the CDR3 is TGTGCCATCAGTGCCGGACAGGGGGCCTACGAGCAGTACTTC. It encodes CAISAGQGAYEQYF.

This chain joins TRBV30 and TRBJ2-3; D ambiguous. V lost 3 bases to trimming and J lost 6 bases, with 10 bases between them. CDR3 length: 12 residues. Germline loops: CDR1 GTSNPN, CDR2 SVGIG (reference sequence). The CDR3 here is CAWSPNVDTQYF. CDR3 DNA: TGTGCCTGGAGCCCTAATGTGGATACGCAGTATTTT.

The chain combines TRBV6-5 with TRBJ1-6, with D unresolved. CDR1 MNHEY and CDR2 SVGAGI come from the germline V gene. CDR3 size: 13 residues. V was cut by 0 bases and J by 9 bases, with 6 bases left in between. The CDR3 is CASSYSGSSPLHF. CDR3 DNA sequence: TGTGCCAGCAGTTACTCGGGTTCTTCACCCCTCCACTTT.

The CDR3 DNA follows: TGCGCCGGCCGTAAGATGGGAAAGGACACTGAAGCTTTCTTT. Protein: CAGRKMGKDTEAFF. J is TRBJ1-1 and V is TRBV10-1, with D uncertain. Trimming stripped 11 bases from V and 3 bases from J, with 19 bases between. The CDR3 extends over 14 amino acids. The germline V gene has CDR1 WNHNN and CDR2 SYGVQD (reference sequence).

This sequence joins TRBV6-5 and TRBJ1-2; 8 bases map to TRBD1. Germline lookup yields CDR1 MNHEY and CDR2 SVGAGI. The CDR3 is made up of 15 amino acids. V lost 7 bases, J lost 8 bases, and 15 bases stayed unmatched. CDR3 DNA sequence: TGTGCCAGCAACCCGGGACAGGCGGCCATGGGAGGCTACACCTTC. This codes for CASNPGQAAMGGYTF.